The entry below describes one TCR beta chain. Its antigen is unknown. A junction boundary mismatches the germline segment, possibly from a read error. Both 60 Vbeta primers and 13 Jbeta primers went into the PCR. TCRdb keeps only in-frame clones here, not all; method: immunoSEQ multiplex PCR. The table has 100,000 to 150,000 clones, 70% to 85% seen once. This sample is drawn from a study of cytomegalovirus exposure and HLA in healthy donors. Study-wide results and caveats: Follow-up analysis later connected one missense variant in DCLRE1C with trimming of TCR beta V- and J-genes. Some highly shared sequence variants likely arose as a pipeline artifact. The study recorded 160 or so TCR beta chains that were cytomegalovirus-associated. Rare TCR sequences predominated, though certain public TCRs were found in many donors.

This CDR3 comprises 15 residues. Germline V gene sequence: CDR1 SNHLY, CDR2 FYNNEI. This TCR was recovered from a boy between 10 and 17 years old in good health and CMV-seronegative. The sample was PBMCs. The chain joins TRBV2 to TRBJ2-7, with 9 bases matching TRBD1. CDR3 DNA: TGTGCCAGCACGCGCAACAGGGGGCTCTCCAACGAGCAGTACTTC. Translating it yields CASTRNRGLSNEQYF.